Each of the 3 T cell receptor beta chains below was sequenced from the same sample in a study of OX40 agonist ivuxolimab in advanced cancers. TCRdb keeps only in-frame clones here, not all; method: immunoSEQ multiplex PCR. The sample yields more than 50,000 clones, 80% to 90% seen once. The sample consisted of CD4+ or CD8+ T cells sorted from blood, taken in a trial of the OX40 agonist ivuxolimab. These receptor sequences come from an adult with an advanced solid tumor such as melanoma, head and neck, liver or kidney cancer.

This clone was recorded only once. J is TRBJ2-7 and V is TRBV5-4; no clear D gene. The V and J ends lost 4 bases and 4 bases respectively, with 18 bases between them. This CDR3 is built from 15 residues. The V gene's germline CDR1 is SGHNT and CDR2 YYREEE (reference sequence). The CDR3 nucleotides are TGTGCCAGCAGCCATGCCCCAGTTGGGAAGTACGAGCAGTACTTC. Amino acid sequence: CASSHAPVGKYEQYF.

This chain links TRBV14 with TRBJ2-6; 11 bases fit TRBD1. The CDR3 spans 19 residues. The V gene end was trimmed by 4 bases and the J gene end by 3 bases; junction bases not matched to a gene: 11. Per the germline V gene, CDR1 is SGHDN and CDR2 is FVKESK. The CDR3 spells CASSPPRGQGAGGANVLTF. In DNA form, the CDR3 reads TGTGCCAGCAGCCCCCCCCGAGGACAGGGGGCTGGTGGGGCCAACGTCCTGACTTTC.

This clone was counted between two and nine times. The chain uses TRBV10-1 and TRBJ1-1; D gene ambiguous. The V end was cut by 8 bases, the J end by 0 bases, with 19 bases between. Germline-derived CDR1 and CDR2 are WNHNN and SYGVQD (reference sequence). The CDR3 is 16 residues long. The CDR3 region has the DNA TGCGCCAGCTCTCCCGTCGCGGGGTCAGTGAACACTGAAGCTTTCTTT. Amino acid sequence: CASSPVAGSVNTEAFF.